This T cell receptor (beta chain) derives from a study of shared clonotypes between healthy human individuals. CDR1 MNHNY and CDR2 SVGAGI come from the germline V gene (reference sequence). This CDR3 has 15 residues. V lost 8 bases and J lost 6; bases outside the gene matches: 15. Profiled with immunoSEQ multiplex PCR; TCRdb holds only in-frame clones, not every one. The sample lists about 2.4 million clones; 90% to 95% were seen once. Sequences were obtained from naive CD4+ T cells sorted from blood. Subset denoted: CD45RA+ positively selected. V usage is TRBV6-6 and J usage is TRBJ2-7; 8 nucleotides line up with TRBD1. This sequence was found in a man aged 18 to 35 in good health. The CDR3 DNA follows: TGTGCCAGCTACCAAACAGGGGGTGCTCTCTCCGAGCAGTACTTC. Translating it yields CASYQTGGALSEQYF.